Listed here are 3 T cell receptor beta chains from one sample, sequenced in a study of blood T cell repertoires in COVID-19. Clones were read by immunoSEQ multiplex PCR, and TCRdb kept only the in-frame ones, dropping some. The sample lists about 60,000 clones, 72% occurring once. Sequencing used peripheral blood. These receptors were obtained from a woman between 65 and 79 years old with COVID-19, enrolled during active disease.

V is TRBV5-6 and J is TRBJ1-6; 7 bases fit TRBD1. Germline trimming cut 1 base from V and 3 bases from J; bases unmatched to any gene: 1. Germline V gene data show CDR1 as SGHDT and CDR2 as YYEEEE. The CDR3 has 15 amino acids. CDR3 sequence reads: CASSLWDSYNSPLHF. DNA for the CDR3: TGTGCCAGCAGCTTGTGGGACAGCTATAATTCACCCCTCCACTTT.

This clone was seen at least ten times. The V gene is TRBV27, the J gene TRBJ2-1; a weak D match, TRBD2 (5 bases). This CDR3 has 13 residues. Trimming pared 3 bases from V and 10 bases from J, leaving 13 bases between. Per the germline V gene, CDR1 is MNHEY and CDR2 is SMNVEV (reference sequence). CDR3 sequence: CASSLARGEEQFF. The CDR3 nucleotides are TGTGCCAGCAGTTTGGCTCGGGGAGAAGAGCAGTTCTTC.

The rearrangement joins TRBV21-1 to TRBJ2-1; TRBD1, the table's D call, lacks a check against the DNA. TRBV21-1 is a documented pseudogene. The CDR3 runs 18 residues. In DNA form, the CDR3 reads TGTGCCGGGACTGACAGGGGAGGCCCGCCACCCTCCTACAATGAGCAGTTCTTC. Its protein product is CAGTDRGGPPPSYNEQFF.